These T cell receptor beta chains were read from a single sample in a study of cytomegalovirus exposure and HLA in healthy donors. TCRdb's copy holds only in-frame clones and misses some; the assay was immunoSEQ multiplex PCR. The profile shows about 140,000 clones, around 65% of them singletons. Sequencing was done on a sample of PBMCs. These receptors were collected from a woman between 55 and 75 years old in good health and CMV-seronegative. Each CDR3 is given without its conserved first and last residue.

V gene	CDR3 length	J gene	CDR3 protein
TRBV20-1	9	TRBJ1-4	SADQGEKLF
TRBV11-1	11	TRBJ1-1	ASSLGPDSLTF
TRBV9	13	TRBJ1-2	ASTPAAGAVYGYT
TRBV21-1	15	TRBJ2-7	ASSPKTGPVTPYEQY
TRBV4-1	12	TRBJ2-7	ASSQDGQDYEQY
TRBV7-9	10	TRBJ1-3	ASRSIGNTIY
TRBV27	12	TRBJ2-7	ASSFISGSYEQY
TRBV28	14	TRBJ2-3	ASSAPRGGGTDTQY
TRBV27	12	TRBJ2-1	ASRPGIPYNEQF
TRBV7-3	12	TRBJ2-7	ASSLRGGLSEQY
TRBV5-3	12	TRBJ2-7	ARSLIGGEVEQY
TRBV2	12	TRBJ1-4	ASSLTGYEEKLF
TRBV19	12	TRBJ2-7	ASSPGTGPYEQY
TRBV7-2	13	TRBJ2-3	ASSFPSGGTDTQY
TRBV4-3	15	TRBJ2-3	ASSPWTSGMRADTQY
TRBV11-2	14	TRBJ2-5	ASSFRTGQGLETQY
TRBV29-1	10	TRBJ2-1	SVRISSNEQF
TRBV9	11	TRBJ2-1	ASSAVHYNEQF
TRBV4-3	13	TRBJ2-7	ASSQGVDRGYEQY
TRBV18	18	TRBJ2-1	ASSPGIEISGMTSYNEQF
TRBV10-3	14	TRBJ1-2	AISVQAGTGDYGYT
TRBV28	13	TRBJ2-5	ASRLIRNQGGTQY
TRBV7-2	14	TRBJ1-1	ASSLGLLGTGTEAF
TRBV7-2	15	TRBJ2-1	ASSLVGGSSSYNEQF
TRBV10-2	12	TRBJ2-3	ASSVGLGADTQY
TRBV27	14	TRBJ1-6	ASSLWVGTGRLALH
TRBV9	12	TRBJ2-7	ASSVSQGSYEQY
TRBV5-4	12	TRBJ1-1	ASSPGTENTEAF
TRBV2	13	TRBJ2-7	ASSEVWGGSYEQY
TRBV6-5	13	TRBJ2-1	ASSPGLAGVNEQF
TRBV28	14	TRBJ2-7	ASSLSGGGSVLEQY
TRBV15	15	TRBJ2-3	ATSPPGLAGMADTQY
TRBV6-5	8	TRBJ2-7	AGLWYEQY
TRBV6-6	12	TRBJ2-1	ASSYSGLSYEQF
TRBV27	13	TRBJ1-2	ASSARRGKSDGYT
TRBV5-6	14	TRBJ2-3	ASSLLRAGGSDTQY
TRBV6-5	11	TRBJ1-1	ASSGPLSAEAF
TRBV29-1	13	TRBJ2-1	SVAGTGQSYNEQF
TRBV14	15	TRBJ2-3	ASSQGEGRIRTDTQY
TRBV7-9	14	TRBJ2-5	ASSLQAGGPRETQY
TRBV9	13	TRBJ1-1	ASSPRALGGTEAF
TRBV9	13	TRBJ1-2	ASSGGGWDSYGYT
TRBV10-3	14	TRBJ2-7	AISDPRTSGDYEQY
TRBV7-9	12	TRBJ2-5	ASSPWREAETQY
TRBV5-1	11	TRBJ2-7	ASSLARDYEQY
TRBV28	13	TRBJ2-7	ASTIRTGVSYEQY
TRBV6-1	12	TRBJ2-7	ASRRTSGNYEQY
TRBV18	15	TRBJ1-2	ASSPRQTNRGQGGYT
TRBV7-8	14	TRBJ1-1	ASSLLRGNQNTEAF
TRBV2	12	TRBJ1-2	ASSERRAGDGYT
TRBV28	12	TRBJ1-5	ASSPQGTHQPQH
TRBV9	12	TRBJ2-7	ASSVDGGVREQY
TRBV6-1	12	TRBJ1-3	ASMDGVSGNTIY
TRBV6-5	13	TRBJ2-3	ASRLGQGGADTQY
TRBV1	16	TRBJ2-1	TSSQDPYREGGNNEQF
TRBV7-2	9	TRBJ1-1	ASSLWSEAF
TRBV7-2	14	TRBJ2-3	ASSLRLAGSTDTQY
TRBV2	10	TRBJ2-7	ASTGDSYEQY